The clone carrying this TCR beta chain was detected only a few times. Trimming took off 3 bases at V and 5 bases at J, with 8 bases between the two ends. CDR3 size: 12 residues. Germline CDR1 reads SGDLS; CDR2 reads YYNGEE. TCRdb re-called the 5' RACE reads through MiXCR, storing one row per CDR3 protein. The repertoire has roughly 250,000 distinct CDR3 sequences, roughly a tenth of them found once; the top ten carry about 3%. This entry is derived from a study of CD8 T cells in ankylosing spondylitis. The chain has TRBV9 and TRBJ2-5; D is ambiguous. The TCR sequence derives from a male donor with ankylosing spondylitis or in good health (not recorded which). Sequences were obtained from blood, either unsorted or a sorted T cell fraction (not recorded which). Written as DNA, the CDR3 is TGTGCCAGCAGCGATGCCGGGGAGACCCAGTACTTC. Protein product: CASSDAGETQYF.